These 18 T cell receptor beta chains originate from one sample sequenced in a study of shared clonotypes between healthy human individuals. The naive CD8 subset, CD45RO-negative cells positively selected for CCR7, excluded terminally differentiated effector memory CD45RA+ cells. Sequenced by immunoSEQ multiplex PCR; TCRdb stores in-frame clones only, minus some. This table holds 750,000 to 1,000,000 clones, around 93% found once. The sample was naive CD8+ T cells sorted from blood. The receptors derive from a man aged 25-45 years in good health.

This clone was seen only a few times. Given a far larger clone just one base away, this is likely a sequencing read error. V and J are TRBV9 and TRBJ2-2; D gene uncertain. V gave up 4 bases and J gave up 3 bases, with 4 bases separating them. This CDR3 comprises 12 residues. Germline CDR1 SGDLS, CDR2 YYNGEE. CDR3 amino acids: CASSPYTGELFF. The CDR3 bases are TGTGCCAGCAGCCCGTACACCGGGGAGCTGTTTTTT.

The chain recombines TRBV20-1 with TRBJ2-1; no firm D call. Germline CDR1 DFQATT, CDR2 SNEGSKA (reference sequence). The CDR3 runs 10 residues. With 1 base removed from V and 8 bases from J, the gap between germline ends came to 3 bases. DNA of the CDR3: TGCAGTGCTAGAGTATATGAGCAGTTCTTC. It specifies CSARVYEQFF.

The genes are TRBV27 and TRBJ2-2; 8 bases map to TRBD2. Trimming removed 2 bases from V and 5 bases from J; junction bases left unmatched: 13. CDR3 length equals 18 residues. Per the germline V gene, CDR1 is MNHEY and CDR2 is SMNVEV (reference sequence). CDR3 loop: CASSLNPSSGRITGELFF. CDR3 nucleotide sequence: TGTGCCAGCAGTTTAAACCCCTCAAGCGGGAGAATAACCGGGGAGCTGTTTTTT.

The V and J genes are TRBV7-9 and TRBJ2-5; the D is unclear. Trimming stripped 6 bases from V and 2 bases from J, with 7 bases between. The CDR3 runs to 12 residues. Looked up from germline, CDR1 is SEHNR and CDR2 is FQNEAQ (reference sequence). The CDR3 loop is CASRSWQETQYF. CDR3 DNA: TGTGCCAGCAGGAGTTGGCAAGAGACCCAGTACTTC.

The rearrangement uses TRBV28 and TRBJ1-2; 9 bases are shared with TRBD1. The CDR3 totals 14 residues. V trimming: 4 bases; J trimming: 4 bases; junction bases outside the gene matches: 4. Germline V gene sequence: CDR1 MDHEN, CDR2 SYDVKM. The CDR3 is CASSWDRASYGYTF. The CDR3 DNA reads as TGTGCCAGCAGTTGGGACAGGGCCAGCTATGGCTACACCTTC.

The rearrangement uses TRBV27 and TRBJ1-1, with TRBD1 identical over 8 bases. Germline CDR1 is MNHEY and CDR2 is SMNVEV (reference sequence). The CDR3 has 13 residues. Trimming cost V 5 bases and J 4 bases; bases outside gene matches: 3. CDR3 protein: CASSLDRGTEAFF. The DNA for the CDR3 is TGTGCCAGCAGTCTCGACAGGGGCACTGAAGCTTTCTTT.

CDR3 bases: TGTGCCAGCAGCTTGAACCCGAATCAGCCCCAGCATTTT. Protein: CASSLNPNQPQHF. The chain employs TRBV5-4 and TRBJ1-5; D is unclear. The CDR3 contains 13 residues. The V and J ends lost 1 base and 4 bases respectively, with 6 bases between them. Germline loops: CDR1 SGHNT, CDR2 YYREEE (reference sequence).

The chain joins TRBV19 to TRBJ1-3; TRBD1 is a possible D gene (5 bases). V lost 3 bases, J lost 2 bases, and 11 bases lay in between. Germline CDR1 LNHDA, CDR2 SQIVND (reference sequence). The CDR3 spans 15 residues. The CDR3 protein is CASSISTGPGNTIYF. The CDR3, as DNA: TGTGCCAGTAGTATCTCTACGGGACCTGGAAACACCATATATTTT.

The CDR3 is CASSFRVLYSGNTIYF. DNA of the CDR3: TGTGCCAGCAGTTTCCGGGTCCTCTACTCTGGAAACACCATATATTTT. The chain uses TRBV28 and TRBJ1-3; D unresolved. Trimming took off 3 bases at V and 0 bases at J, with 12 bases between the two ends. The CDR3 runs 16 residues. Germline V gene lookup returns CDR1 MDHEN and CDR2 SYDVKM.

V gene TRBV10-3 combines with J gene TRBJ2-7; no clear D gene. The CDR3 runs 16 residues. CDR1 and CDR2 (germline): ENHRY, SYGVKD. Trimming removed 2 bases from V and 0 bases from J, with 14 bases in between. The CDR3 nucleotides are TGTGCCATCAGTGAGGGACCCAGCTACTCCTCCTACGAGCAGTACTTC. Encoded protein: CAISEGPSYSSYEQYF.

The chain carries TRBV7-8 and TRBJ2-7; possibly TRBD1 for D (6 bases). CDR1 SGHVS and CDR2 FQNEAQ come from the germline V gene. The V gene lost 1 base and the J gene lost 3 bases, with 7 bases spanning the gap. CDR3 length: 13 amino acids. CDR3 sequence (DNA): TGTGCCAGCAGCTTAGTCAGGGGCTACGAGCAGTACTTC. It is translated as CASSLVRGYEQYF. The variable domain in full, with the rest retrieved from reference TRBV7-8 and TRBJ2-7, is GAGVSQSPRYKVAKRGQDVALRCDPISGHVSLFWYQQALGQGPEFLTYFQNEAQLDKSGLPSDRFFAERPEGSVSTLKIQRTQQEDSAVYLCASSLVRGYEQYFGPGTRLTVT.

This clone was detected a few times. The chain couples TRBV19 to TRBJ2-1; 10 bases agree with TRBD2. The CDR3 spans 15 residues. J was trimmed by 8 bases and V by 4 bases; bases with no gene match: 8. Germline V CDR1 and CDR2: LNHDA, SQIVND (reference sequence). The CDR3 region has the DNA TGTGCCAGTAGTAGGGCTAGCGGGAGCTCCGATGAGCAGTTCTTC. Translation gives CASSRASGSSDEQFF.

This clone has only a few counts. The chain uses TRBV6-5 and TRBJ2-2; 8 positions agree with TRBD2. J was trimmed by 8 bases and V by 4 bases; bases with no gene match: 3. CDR1 and CDR2 from the germline V gene are MNHEY and SVGAGI. This CDR3 comprises 13 residues. Here the CDR3 DNA reads TGTGCCAGCAGTTTTAGCGGGACGGGGGAGCTGTTTTTT. Translation gives CASSFSGTGELFF.

The chain has TRBV7-9 and TRBJ2-7; 7 bases align to TRBD1. Germline values: CDR1 SEHNR, CDR2 FQNEAQ (reference sequence). The CDR3 sequence is 15 residues long. With V trimmed by 6 bases and J by 0 bases, 8 bases remained unmatched. The DNA for the CDR3 is TGTGCCAGCAGTTACTCGACAGGGTTCTCCTACGAGCAGTACTTC. Its translation: CASSYSTGFSYEQYF. Full variable domain (missing parts from reference TRBV7-9 and TRBJ2-7): DTGVSQNPRHKITKRGQNVTFRCDPISEHNRLYWYRQTLGQGPEFLTYFQNEAQLEKSRLLSDRFSAERPKGSFSTLEIQRTEQGDSAMYLCASSYSTGFSYEQYFGPGTRLTVT.

V gene TRBV27 combines with J gene TRBJ2-1, with 7 bases that match TRBD2. Trimming took 0 bases from V and 4 from J; bases not matched to a gene: 6. The CDR3 consists of 16 residues. CDR1 MNHEY and CDR2 SMNVEV come from the germline V gene (reference sequence). CDR3 region: CASSLSGGEAYNEQFF. The CDR3 DNA is TGTGCCAGCAGTTTATCGGGGGGGGAGGCTTACAATGAGCAGTTCTTC.

This clone has a handful of counts. V and J are TRBV27 and TRBJ2-7, with D possibly being TRBD2 (6 bases). CDR1 MNHEY and CDR2 SMNVEV come from the germline V gene (reference sequence). Between the trimmed V and J ends, which lost 8 bases and 7 bases, there was a span of 9 bases. There are 10 residues in the CDR3. In DNA, the CDR3 is TGTGCCAGCGGACTAACTGAGCAGTACTTC. Protein sequence: CASGLTEQYF.

The chain recombines TRBV19 with TRBJ2-2; D is ambiguous. The CDR3 extends over 16 amino acids. The germline V and J ends were trimmed by 7 bases and 4 bases, with 19 bases remaining between them. In germline, CDR1 is LNHDA, CDR2 SQIVND (reference sequence). The CDR3 loop is CASTTLDVGVTGELFF. Written as DNA, the CDR3 is TGTGCCAGTACCACCCTGGATGTTGGGGTCACCGGGGAGCTGTTTTTT.

This chain connects TRBV7-6 to TRBJ2-2; D is possibly TRBD1 or TRBD2 (5 bases each). The V gene lost 5 bases and the J gene lost 8 bases, with 18 bases spanning the gap. The CDR3 length is 15 residues. Looked up from germline, CDR1 is SGHVS and CDR2 is FNYEAQ. The CDR3 loop is CASSSRDEGKGELFF. CDR3 nucleotide sequence: TGTGCCAGCAGCAGCCGGGACGAGGGAAAGGGGGAGCTGTTTTTT.